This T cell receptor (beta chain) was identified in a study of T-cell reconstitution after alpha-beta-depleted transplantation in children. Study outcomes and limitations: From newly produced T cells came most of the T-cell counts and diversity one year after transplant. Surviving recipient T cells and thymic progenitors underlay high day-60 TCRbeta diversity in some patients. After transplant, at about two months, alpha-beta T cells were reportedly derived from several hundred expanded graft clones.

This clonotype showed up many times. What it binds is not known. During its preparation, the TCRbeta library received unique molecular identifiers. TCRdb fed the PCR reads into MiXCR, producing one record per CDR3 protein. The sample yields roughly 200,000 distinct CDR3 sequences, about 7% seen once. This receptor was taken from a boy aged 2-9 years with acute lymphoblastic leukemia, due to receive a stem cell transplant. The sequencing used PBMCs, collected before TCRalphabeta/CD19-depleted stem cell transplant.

In DNA, the CDR3 is TGTGCCAGCAGTTTTTCTGGACAGGGGCTCCAAGAGCAGTTCTTC. Translating gives CASSFSGQGLQEQFF. The V and J genes are TRBV12-3 or TRBV12-4 and TRBJ2-1, with 9 bases matching TRBD1. J was trimmed by 10 bases and V by 3 bases; bases with no gene match: 10. The CDR3 has 15 amino acids.